This TCR beta chain was sequenced during a study of OX40 agonist ivuxolimab in advanced cancers. Study outcomes and limitations: At 0.1-3.0 mg/kg, partial responders had clonal expansion among the lowest observed. The CD4+ and CD8+ T cells in the blood had expanded clonally by week 6 at 0.1 to 3.0 mg/kg.

V shed 5 bases and J 2 bases; nucleotides not matched to a gene: 4. In germline, CDR1 is MNHEY, CDR2 SVGAGI. There are 14 residues in the CDR3. Libraries were prepared by immunoSEQ multiplex PCR; TCRdb keeps only in-frame clonotypes and omits some of them. The sample records about 51,000 clones, 80% to 85% being singletons. Remarks on this clone: The antigen remains undetermined.

On cycle 4 day 1 and cycle 7 day 1, as well as at baseline, blood was sampled. The sequence came from an adult with an advanced solid tumor such as melanoma, head and neck, liver or kidney cancer. The sample in question was CD4+ or CD8+ T cells sorted from blood, obtained in a trial of the OX40 agonist ivuxolimab. This chain links TRBV6-5 with TRBJ2-3; TRBD1 aligns across 7 bases. CDR3 sequence reads: CASSTGQVTDTQYF. The DNA of the CDR3 is TGTGCCAGCAGTACAGGACAGGTCACAGATACGCAGTATTTT.